This T cell receptor (beta chain) emerged from a study of control samples from healthy donors and cancer patients. TCRdb's table, derived via immunoSEQ multiplex PCR, lists solely in-frame clones and lacks some. The data contain over 45,000 clones, around 94% of them singletons. The TCR was taken from a man aged 25-45 years with colorectal cancer. Material: PBMCs.

The chain's CDR3 is CASRVGGLNTEAFF. CDR3 DNA: TGTGCCAGCAGGGTAGGGGGTCTGAACACTGAAGCTTTCTTT. The chain is built from TRBV6-5 and TRBJ1-1; perhaps TRBD1 as D (6 bases). CDR3 size: 14 residues. The V gene lost 6 bases and the J gene lost 0 bases, with 11 bases spanning the gap. Germline V CDR1 and CDR2: MNHEY, SVGAGI.